This TCR beta chain was sequenced during a study of blood T cell repertoires in COVID-19. Across the whole study: COVID-19 samples, acute and convalescent, were from the United States, Italy and Spain.

Trimming took 4 bases from V and 3 from J; bases not matched to a gene: 6. The length of the CDR3 is 14 residues. Germline-derived CDR1 and CDR2 are LNHDA and SQIVND (reference sequence). Method: immunoSEQ multiplex PCR; TCRdb's copy keeps in-frame clones and lacks some. Of about 57,000 clones listed, 88% are singletons. The clonotype comes from a human donor in a cohort sampled during active COVID-19. Sequencing was done on a sample of peripheral blood. The chain recombines TRBV19 with TRBJ2-7; 7 positions agree with TRBD1. CDR3 region: CASSTGTALYEQYF. In nucleotides, the CDR3 is TGTGCCAGTAGTACAGGGACAGCCCTCTACGAGCAGTACTTC.